The 2 T cell receptor beta chains in this list originate from one sample, sequenced in a study of T cell repertoires in cytomegalovirus infection (dated by TCRdb to the late 2010s). Antigen specificity for these receptors is unknown. For sequencing, an Illumina HiSeq 1500 was employed. The raw public reads went through TCRdb reprocessing: fastp at Q25, MiXCR clone calling, in-frame beta chains kept. Every entry covers one CDR3 protein and lists the most common genes and DNA from its rows. The sample table lists about 700,000 distinct CDR3 sequences, around 30% of them with a count of one. About 18% of the sample is in the top ten clones. Reading the label with the study, this specimen's treatment or condition is: in vitro stimulation with specific CMV peptide epitopes to enrich CMV-specific T cells. Here the sequenced sample was cultured PBMCs, taken from culture after CMV antigen stimulation. The source is a human donor in good health (CMV status not recorded). Some clones in this sample may be carry-over from other donors' samples.

The chain joins TRBV7-6 to TRBJ1-4, with 7 bases that match TRBD1. The CDR3 covers 15 residues. Germline CDR1 and CDR2: SGHVS and FNYEAQ. Losses at the gene ends were 5 bases for V and 3 bases for J; bases not matched to a gene: 6. The CDR3 loop is CASSQGVLSNEKLFF. CDR3 nucleotide sequence: TGTGCCAGCAGCCAGGGGGTTCTGTCTAATGAAAAACTGTTTTTT.

The chain couples TRBV7-9 to TRBJ1-1; D is unresolved. Germline lookup yields CDR1 SEHNR and CDR2 FQNEAQ (reference sequence). The CDR3 is made up of 17 amino acids. V lost 3 bases to trimming and J lost 0 bases, with 17 bases between them. CDR3 in DNA: TGTGCCAGCAGCTTGGGGAGTGGGAAAATATTGAACACTGAAGCTTTCTTT. It translates to CASSLGSGKILNTEAFF.